The 8 T cell receptor beta chains reported below all come from one sample, sequenced in a study of cytomegalovirus exposure and HLA in healthy donors. The PCR contained 60 Vbeta and 13 Jbeta primers. Using immunoSEQ multiplex PCR, the repertoire was profiled, and TCRdb retains in-frame clones only, with some absent. This table holds about 170,000 clones, about 79% found once. Sequencing was carried out using PBMCs. These receptors were obtained from a woman in her forties or fifties in good health and CMV-seronegative.

V usage is TRBV11-2 and J usage is TRBJ1-1; D might be TRBD1 (5 bases). CDR1 is SGHAT and CDR2 is FQNNGV in the germline V gene. The V gene lost 1 base and the J gene lost 1 base, with 13 bases spanning the gap. This CDR3 comprises 16 residues. The CDR3: CASSLGGVQGNTEAFF. The CDR3 region has the DNA TGTGCCAGCAGCTTAGGGGGGGTGCAGGGGAACACTGAAGCTTTCTTT.

There are a few counts of this clone. The V and J genes are TRBV2 and TRBJ2-1, with 12 bases matching TRBD2. V dropped 6 bases and J dropped 7; count of bases not matched to a gene: 4. CDR1 SNHLY and CDR2 FYNNEI come from the germline V gene. This CDR3 has 14 amino acids. This chain's CDR3 is CASSGTSGWNEQFF. CDR3 nucleotide sequence: TGTGCCAGCAGCGGGACTAGCGGGTGGAATGAGCAGTTCTTC.

The chain joins TRBV27 to TRBJ2-3; 9 bases line up with TRBD2. Unmatched junction bases numbered 10, after V lost 6 bases and J lost 3 bases. Germline values: CDR1 MNHEY, CDR2 SMNVEV (reference sequence). The CDR3 totals 16 residues. In DNA, the CDR3 is TGTGCCAGCAGGGGGATTAGCCTAGCGGGGACAGATACGCAGTATTTT. This translates into CASRGISLAGTDTQYF.

This rearrangement joins TRBV6-1 to TRBJ1-2, with D hard to call. The germline V gene encodes CDR1 MNHNS and CDR2 SASEGT. Trimming removed 5 bases from V and 1 base from J, with 11 bases in between. The CDR3 covers 14 residues. The CDR3 region is CASSKDTVNYGYTF. The CDR3 nucleotides read TGTGCCAGCAGTAAAGACACCGTTAACTATGGCTACACCTTC.

V usage is TRBV11-2 and J usage is TRBJ2-7; D is perhaps TRBD2 (6 bases). In germline, CDR1 is SGHAT, CDR2 FQNNGV. The V end was cut by 1 base, the J end by 7 bases, with 20 bases between. The CDR3 contains 16 residues. The CDR3 region is CASSLVPWGGVGEQYF. The CDR3 DNA is TGTGCCAGCAGCTTAGTTCCCTGGGGCGGGGTGGGGGAGCAGTACTTC.

The V and J genes are TRBV27 and TRBJ2-7, with 9 positions matching TRBD2. In germline, CDR1 is MNHEY, CDR2 SMNVEV (reference sequence). This CDR3 comprises 17 residues. The V gene end was trimmed by 4 bases and the J gene end by 4 bases; junction bases not matched to a gene: 14. CDR3 DNA sequence: TGTGCCAGCAGTTGGAGTGGAGCGGTAGCGGGAGTTTACGAGCAGTACTTC. It codes for CASSWSGAVAGVYEQYF.

The chain recombines TRBV20-1 with TRBJ2-7; no clear D. V gave up 4 bases and J gave up 3 bases, with 7 bases separating them. This CDR3 comprises 11 residues. Looked up from germline, CDR1 is DFQATT and CDR2 is SNEGSKA (reference sequence). DNA of the CDR3: TGCAGTGCTAACATTCTCTACGAGCAGTACTTC. Translation gives CSANILYEQYF.

A remark on this clone: The same CDR3 is also encoded by other DNA sequences in this sample. The chain combines TRBV28 with TRBJ1-2, with 9 positions matching TRBD1. The CDR3 spans 15 residues. CDR1 and CDR2 (germline): MDHEN, SYDVKM. The J segment lost 2 bases and the V segment lost 6 bases, leaving 7 bases of the junction unmatched. The CDR3 region is CASSRPGQGNYGYTF. The CDR3 DNA is TGTGCCAGCAGCCGACCCGGACAGGGGAACTATGGCTACACCTTC.